This T cell receptor (beta chain) was observed in a study of cytomegalovirus exposure and HLA in healthy donors. Regarding the study as a whole: Presence/absence analyses assumed roughly uniform sequencing depth across donors, which may not hold. Earlier results showed most TCR beta V segments being productive about 87% or about 30% of the time. Associated with HLA alleles at 0.05 false discovery rate in a later analysis were about 17,000 TCR beta sequences.

As for this clone: Its antigen is still unknown.

This PCR relied on a set of 60 Vbeta primers and 13 Jbeta primers. Generated by immunoSEQ multiplex PCR, the TCRdb table keeps only in-frame clones and is missing some. This repertoire includes 90,000 to 130,000 clones. CDR3 length equals 14 residues. Germline CDR1 reads SGDLS; CDR2 reads YYNGEE. Trimming took off 6 bases at V and 4 bases at J, with 16 bases between the two ends. The clonotype originates from a man aged 40-55 years in good health and CMV-seropositive. The sequencing sample was made of PBMCs. J is TRBJ1-2 and V is TRBV9; the D gene is possibly TRBD1 (6 bases). The CDR3 spells CASTPTGTSYGYTF. CDR3 nucleotide sequence: TGTGCCAGCACCCCCACGGGGACAAGCTATGGCTACACCTTC.